The clone carrying this TCR beta chain was detected many times. RNA transcripts yielded amplified TCR beta CDR3 regions. Primed by the HTBI set, a first-round RT-PCR was run on the TCR CDR3. TCRdb fed the multiplex PCR reads into MiXCR, producing one record per CDR3 protein. The sample includes 500,000 to 550,000 distinct CDR3 sequences, around 21% seen only once; the top ten take roughly 29%. Trimming cost V 2 bases and J 5 bases, with 4 bases left between them. Germline CDR1 reads MNHEY; CDR2 reads SVGEGT. This CDR3 comprises 12 residues. This entry comes from a study of T cells in Graves' hyperthyroidism and ophthalmopathy.

The sequencing sample was made of blood. This clonotype originated in a man aged 18 to 29 with Graves' hyperthyroidism. The chain has TRBV6-2 or TRBV6-3 and TRBJ1-5, with no clear D. The CDR3 loop is CASSYRDQPQHF. CDR3 DNA sequence: TGTGCCAGCAGTTACCGTGATCAGCCCCAGCATTTT.